This T cell receptor beta chain was captured in a study of neurological immune-mediated disorders. Study-wide results and limits: No clinical or MRI feature was associated with the multiple sclerosis repertoire cluster.

The ends were cut back, 1 base at V and 0 bases at J, with 15 bases in the middle. The CDR3 covers 17 residues. From germline, CDR1 is SEHNR and CDR2 FQNEAQ (reference sequence). A total of 2 million PBMCs stored at -80 degrees C provided the unsorted libraries. A 10-nucleotide random UMI tagged transcripts in template-switch 5'RACE cDNA synthesis. One entry per CDR3 protein results from TCRdb running MiXCR on the 5' RACE reads. The sample contains 90,000 to 100,000 distinct CDR3 sequences, around 3.4% of which appear only once. This clonotype has at least ten counts. Its target is not known. The V and J genes are TRBV7-9 and TRBJ1-1; D gene unclear. The sequence came from a woman younger than 35 with multiple sclerosis. The sequencing input was PBMCs. This chain's CDR3 is CASSLVREWDMNTEAFF. The CDR3, as DNA: TGTGCCAGCAGCTTAGTCCGGGAATGGGATATGAACACTGAAGCTTTCTTT.